One T cell receptor (beta chain) is described in this entry. These data originate in a study of CD8 T cells in Susac syndrome. V shed 5 bases, J shed 5 bases, and the junction held 6 bases outside the gene matches. This CDR3 comprises 14 residues. Germline CDR1 is SGHAT and CDR2 is FQNNGV. TCR beta was sequenced from blood CD8+ and CD4+ T cells. The TEMRA cells underwent FACS enrichment, while the CD8+ and CD4+ T cells underwent negative isolation. Random hexamers were used to reverse transcribe an amount of about 0.45 to 1 ug RNA. Across 54 Vbeta and 13 Jbeta, TCR beta CDR3 was amplified with immunoSEQ multiplex PCR. TCRdb redid the calling of the immunoSEQ multiplex PCR reads with MiXCR, one entry per CDR3 protein. The sample holds 95,000 to 150,000 distinct CDR3 sequences, about 93% seen once.

The rearrangement joins TRBV11-2 to TRBJ2-3; 8 bases are shared with TRBD2. The sequenced material came from CD4+ T cells from PBMCs. The source of this sequence is a human donor in good health. Here the CDR3 reads CASSREGPGDTQYF. The CDR3 DNA reads TGTGCCAGCAGCCGGGAGGGCCCTGGAGATACGCAGTATTTT. The full variable domain, completed using reference TRBV11-2 and TRBJ2-3, is EAGVAQSPRYKIIEKRQSVAFWCNPISGHATLYWYQQILGQGPKLLIQFQNNGVVDDSQLPKDRFSAERLKGVDSTLKIQPAKLEDSAVYLCASSREGPGDTQYFGPGTRLTVL.